This TCR beta chain was sequenced for a study of CD8+CD57+ T cells in acquired aplastic anemia. Study-wide context: CD4+ and CD8+ cells, once sorted, gave DNA averaging roughly 3.2 ug. Broader study findings: There were roughly 30 CD8+ CDR3 sequences that occurred in both patients and controls. Significant differences in CD8+ Simpson's diversity were not observed between patients and controls.

It was genomic DNA that served as the template for profiling TCR beta VDJ and CDR3. One entry per CDR3 protein, called by TCRdb with MiXCR from the reads. The sample carries under 350,000 distinct CDR3 sequences, roughly 53% recorded once. The CDR3 loop spans 13 amino acids. Trimming took 8 bases from V and 4 from J, leaving 14 bases between them. Germline V gene lookup returns CDR1 MGHDK and CDR2 SYGVNS. Turning to this clonotype: Its target is unknown.

The patients chosen for sequencing had shown expansion of CD8+CD57+ cells (detected by flow cytometry). Blood sampling was performed on the patients, and none of them had received therapy by then. Material: sorted CD4+, CD8+, or CD8+CD57+ T cells (not recorded which) from PBMCs. This rearrangement joins TRBV25-1 to TRBJ1-2, with a possible D match to TRBD1 (5 bases). The sequence was obtained from a human donor with aplastic anemia. Here the CDR3 reads CASGQGGLYGYTF. In DNA form, the CDR3 reads TGTGCCAGCGGTCAGGGAGGCCTCTATGGCTACACCTTC.